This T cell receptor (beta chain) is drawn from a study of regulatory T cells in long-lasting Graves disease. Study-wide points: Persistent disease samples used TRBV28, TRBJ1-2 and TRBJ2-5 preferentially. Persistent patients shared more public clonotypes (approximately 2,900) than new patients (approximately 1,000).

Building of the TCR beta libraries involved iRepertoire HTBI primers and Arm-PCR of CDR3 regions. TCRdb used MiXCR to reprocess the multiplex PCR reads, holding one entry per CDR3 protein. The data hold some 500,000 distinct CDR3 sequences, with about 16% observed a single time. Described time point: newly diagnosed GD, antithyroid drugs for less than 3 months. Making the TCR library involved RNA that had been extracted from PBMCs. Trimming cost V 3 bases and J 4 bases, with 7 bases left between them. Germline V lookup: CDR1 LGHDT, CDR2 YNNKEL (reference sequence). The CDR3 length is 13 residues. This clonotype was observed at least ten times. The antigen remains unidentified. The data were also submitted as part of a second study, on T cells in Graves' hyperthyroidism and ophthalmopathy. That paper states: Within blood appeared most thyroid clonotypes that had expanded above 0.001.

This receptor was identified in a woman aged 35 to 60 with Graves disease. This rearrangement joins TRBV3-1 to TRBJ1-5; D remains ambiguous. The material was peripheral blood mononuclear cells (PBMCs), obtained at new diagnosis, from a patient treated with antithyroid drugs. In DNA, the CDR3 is TGTGCCAGCAGCCAGGGGTGGAATCAGCCCCAGCATTTT. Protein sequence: CASSQGWNQPQHF.